These T cell receptor beta chains were read from a single sample in a study of cytomegalovirus exposure and HLA in healthy donors. Profiled with immunoSEQ multiplex PCR; TCRdb holds only in-frame clones, not every one. Found here are around 120,000 clones, 70% to 80% of them singletons; the top ten hold less than 3.5%. The sample taken for sequencing was PBMCs. The source of these receptors is a middle-aged woman in good health and CMV-seropositive. CDR3s include the opening cysteine and the closing phenylalanine or tryptophan. A D gene is named only where the DNA matches it firmly. For some rows the clone size is stated as once, few or many, or as a class when expanded; others skip it.

CDR3aa,CDR3nt,d_gene,abundance,v_gene,j_gene
CASSPQGGSGNTIYF,TGCGCCAGCAGCCCCCAGGGCGGCTCTGGAAACACCATATATTTT,NA,NA,TRBV4-1,TRBJ1-3
CASSSARVSSPLHF,TGTGCCAGCAGCTCAGCCAGGGTGAGCTCACCCCTCCACTTT,NA,NA,TRBV7-2,TRBJ1-6
CASSTASGGNNEQFF,TGCGCCAGCAGCACCGCTAGCGGGGGAAACAATGAGCAGTTCTTC,TRBD2,NA,TRBV5-1,TRBJ2-1
CASRDRVGNSPLHF,TGTGCCAGCAGGGACAGGGTTGGTAATTCACCCCTCCACTTT,TRBD1,NA,TRBV2,TRBJ1-6
CASSALASTDTQYF,TGTGCCAGCAGCGCCCTAGCGAGCACAGATACGCAGTATTTT,NA,NA,TRBV7-6,TRBJ2-3
CASSPHVGAAQPQHF,TGTGCCAGTAGTCCCCATGTGGGGGCCGCTCAGCCCCAGCATTTT,NA,NA,TRBV19,TRBJ1-5
CASSSRGGDTEAFF,TGTGCCAGCAGCTCCCGCGGGGGGGACACTGAAGCTTTCTTT,NA,NA,TRBV5-5,TRBJ1-1
CASSLGLGEAFF,TGTGCCAGCAGCTTGGGGCTGGGTGAAGCTTTCTTT,NA,NA,TRBV11-3,TRBJ1-1
CASSLRDRGTEAFF,TGTGCCAGCTCACTCCGGGACAGGGGCACTGAAGCTTTCTTT,TRBD1,NA,TRBV18,TRBJ1-1
CAWSGVKPEKLFF,TGTGCCTGGAGTGGCGTGAAACCTGAAAAACTGTTTTTT,NA,NA,TRBV30,TRBJ1-4
CSSQDFNYNEQFF,TGCAGCTCCCAGGACTTTAACTACAATGAGCAGTTCTTC,NA,NA,TRBV29-1,TRBJ2-1
CAWSVGTSTGTDTQYF,TGTGCCTGGAGTGTAGGGACTAGCACTGGCACAGATACGCAGTATTTT,TRBD2,few,TRBV30,TRBJ2-3
CASSSARQEQFF,TGTGCCAGCAGTTCAGCCCGACAAGAGCAGTTCTTC,NA,NA,TRBV6-6,TRBJ2-1
CASSPVVRGGANEKLFF,TGTGCCAGCAGCCCGGTAGTGCGGGGAGGAGCTAATGAAAAACTGTTTTTT,NA,NA,TRBV7-2,TRBJ1-4
CASSTDRDSPLHF,TGTGCCAGCAGCACAGACAGGGATTCACCCCTCCACTTT,TRBD1,once,TRBV5-8,TRBJ1-6
CGVASGTGNYEQYF,TGCGGCGTTGCCTCCGGGACAGGGAACTACGAGCAGTACTTC,TRBD1,once,TRBV29-1,TRBJ2-7
CASSMSAGSSYEQYF,TGTGCCAGTAGTATGTCTGCGGGCAGCTCCTACGAGCAGTACTTC,NA,NA,TRBV19,TRBJ2-7
CASSDGTGGDTEAFF,TGTGCCAGCAGCGACGGGACGGGAGGCGATACTGAAGCTTTCTTT,NA,NA,TRBV9,TRBJ1-1
CAISGQGGSQETQYF,TGTGCCATCAGTGGCCAAGGGGGCTCCCAAGAGACCCAGTACTTC,TRBD1,NA,TRBV10-3,TRBJ2-5
CATGTGVDYGYTF,TGTGCCACCGGGACAGGGGTGGACTATGGCTACACCTTC,TRBD1,NA,TRBV10-3,TRBJ1-2
CASSLGGGGSTDTQYF,TGCGCCAGCAGCCTAGGTGGGGGCGGAAGCACAGATACGCAGTATTTT,NA,NA,TRBV4-1,TRBJ2-3
CASSLGLAGVTDTQYF,TGTGCCAGCAGTTTAGGACTAGCGGGGGTCACAGATACGCAGTATTTT,TRBD2,NA,TRBV6-5,TRBJ2-3
CASVCRRQVVVQPQHF,TGTGCCTCCGTATGCCGGAGGCAGGTGGTGGTTCAGCCCCAGCATTTT,NA,few,TRBV30,TRBJ1-5
CASSLLAGADTQYF,TGTGCCAGCAGCTTACTAGCGGGAGCAGATACGCAGTATTTT,TRBD2,NA,TRBV7-9,TRBJ2-3
CASSSGTGNPNYGYTF,TGTGCCAGCAGCTCCGGGACAGGGAACCCTAACTATGGCTACACCTTC,TRBD1,NA,TRBV7-8,TRBJ1-2
CASSEPGPSTDTQYF,TGTGCCAGCAGCGAGCCGGGTCCAAGCACAGATACGCAGTATTTT,NA,NA,TRBV5-5,TRBJ2-3
CASSQRGGSADTQYF,TGCGCCAGCAGCCAGAGGGGCGGGAGCGCAGATACGCAGTATTTT,TRBD2,once,TRBV4-3,TRBJ2-3
CATSRADRGDAEAFF,TGTGCCACCAGCAGAGCAGACAGGGGGGACGCTGAAGCTTTCTTT,TRBD1,NA,TRBV15,TRBJ1-1
CASSLVQGLTGTQYF,TGCGCCAGCAGCTTGGTCCAGGGGCTTACAGGTACGCAGTATTTT,NA,NA,TRBV5-1,TRBJ2-3
CASSQGQVGYNSPLHF,TGCGCCAGCAGCCAGGGACAGGTGGGCTATAATTCACCCCTCCACTTT,TRBD1,NA,TRBV4-1,TRBJ1-6
CASSQGSRYTTGTEAFF,TGCGCCAGCAGCCAAGGCTCGCGGTACACTACGGGGACTGAAGCTTTCTTT,NA,NA,TRBV4-1,TRBJ1-1
CASSPLAVISYTF,TGTGCCAGCAGCCCCCTTGCAGTTATAAGCTACACCTTC,NA,once,TRBV11-2,TRBJ1-2
CASSPGWERGYTF,TGTGCCAGCAGCCCCGGGTGGGAGCGGGGCTACACCTTC,NA,NA,TRBV7-9,TRBJ1-2
CASSLPGKSSYNEQFF,TGTGCCAGCAGCTTACCGGGGAAAAGCTCCTACAATGAGCAGTTCTTC,NA,NA,TRBV7-3,TRBJ2-1
CASSRQGLGDNEQFF,TGTGCCAGCTCACGCCAGGGGCTGGGGGACAATGAGCAGTTCTTC,NA,NA,TRBV18,TRBJ2-1
CASSEAPTVRPLHF,TGTGCCAGCAGTGAAGCTCCGACAGTCCGTCCCCTCCACTTT,NA,once,TRBV2,TRBJ1-6
CASSLETGRRETQYF,TGTGCCAGCAGCTTAGAGACAGGGAGAAGAGAGACCCAGTACTTC,TRBD1,NA,TRBV7-9,TRBJ2-5
CAWRPGQGFRYEQYF,TGTGCCTGGAGGCCGGGACAGGGATTTCGTTACGAGCAGTACTTC,TRBD1,NA,TRBV30,TRBJ2-7
CASSLGQYEQYF,TGTGCCAGCAGCTTAGGGCAATACGAGCAGTACTTC,NA,NA,TRBV11-2,TRBJ2-7
CASSYKGGGRSETQYF,TGTGCCAGCAGTTACAAAGGCGGGGGGCGGTCGGAGACCCAGTACTTC,TRBD2,NA,TRBV6-6,TRBJ2-5
CASSLKGANTEAFF,TGTGCCAGCAGTTTAAAGGGGGCGAACACTGAAGCTTTCTTT,TRBD1,few,TRBV6-6,TRBJ1-1
CASSLGQLMNTEAFF,TGTGCCAGCAGCTTGGGACAGCTAATGAACACTGAAGCTTTCTTT,NA,once,TRBV5-6,TRBJ1-1
CASMVRGLTGELFF,TGTGCCAGCATGGTCAGGGGGCTCACCGGGGAGCTGTTTTTT,TRBD1,once,TRBV27,TRBJ2-2
CASSQTGDYGYTF,TGTGCCAGCAGCCAGACAGGGGACTATGGCTACACCTTC,TRBD1,NA,TRBV6-1,TRBJ1-2
CASSLQGVDTDTQYF,TGTGCCAGCAGTCTACAGGGTGTCGACACAGATACGCAGTATTTT,NA,NA,TRBV2,TRBJ2-3
CASSSADRPYTEAFF,TGCGCCAGCAGCTCGGCGGACAGGCCATACACTGAAGCTTTCTTT,TRBD1,NA,TRBV5-1,TRBJ1-1
CASSLAQAPYEQYF,TGTGCCAGCAGCTTAGCACAGGCGCCCTACGAGCAGTACTTC,NA,NA,TRBV7-2,TRBJ2-7
CAIRGLAGSPSGDTQYF,TGTGCCATCAGGGGACTAGCGGGGTCCCCCTCAGGAGATACGCAGTATTTT,TRBD2,NA,TRBV10-3,TRBJ2-3
CASSLRGDGTDTQYF,TGTGCCAGCAGCTTACGCGGGGACGGCACAGATACGCAGTATTTT,NA,NA,TRBV7-3,TRBJ2-3